A single sample gave rise to the 3 T cell receptor beta chains below, sequenced in a study of blood T cell repertoires in COVID-19. This table comes from immunoSEQ multiplex PCR, and its TCRdb copy is limited to in-frame clones, with some not included. The repertoire holds some 150,000 clones, with around nine tenths as singletons. Source material: peripheral blood. Receptors originate from a woman in her sixties or seventies with acute or convalescent COVID-19.

The chain employs TRBV20-1 and TRBJ1-5; D is unclear. Germline values: CDR1 DFQATT, CDR2 SNEGSKA (reference sequence). This CDR3 is built from 11 residues. Trimming removed 3 bases from V and 5 bases from J, with 5 bases in between. CDR3 in amino acids: CSASGDQPQHF. The DNA of the CDR3 is TGCAGTGCTAGTGGCGATCAGCCCCAGCATTTT.

This chain connects TRBV19 to TRBJ1-6, with unresolved D. In germline, CDR1 is LNHDA, CDR2 SQIVND (reference sequence). The CDR3 length is 13 residues. V was cut by 6 bases and J by 5 bases, with 8 bases left in between. As DNA, the CDR3 is TGTGCCAGTAGGGCCAGTAATAATTCACCCCTCCACTTT. It is translated as CASRASNNSPLHF.

J is TRBJ2-5 and V is TRBV18; D call uncertain. CDR3 length equals 11 residues. V shed 5 bases and J shed 5 bases, with 6 bases lying between them. The germline V gene encodes CDR1 KGHSH and CDR2 LQKENI. The CDR3 region is CASSFTETQYF. DNA of the CDR3: TGTGCCAGCTCATTCACTGAGACCCAGTACTTC.